This T cell receptor (beta chain) was documented in a study of blood T cells in healthy people across ages. With a J-beta primer mix and a sample-barcoded 5' primer, a second PCR ran roughly 6 to 11 cycles. From the 5' RACE reads, TCRdb called clonotypes with MiXCR, one entry per CDR3 protein. Of around 1,100,000 distinct CDR3 sequences in the sample, 30% to 40% were seen once. This clonotype was found a few times. Its antigen is as yet unknown. Study-wide results and caveats: Percentage of naive T cells showed a strong correlation with TCR beta diversity. Those diversity estimates obtained from one million T cells were thought to be underestimates.

Aged about 6 to 100, donors were systemically healthy Caucasians from Russia. Isolated PBMCs totaled at least 6.5 million in each sample. Material: blood. This receptor was obtained from a man aged 18-30 years in good health.

This CDR3 reads CASSFRTGSEQFF. CDR3 sequence (DNA): TGTGCCAGCAGTTTCCGGACTGGGAGTGAGCAGTTCTTC. The chain links TRBV27 to TRBJ2-1, with a tentative D call TRBD2 (5 bases). Looked up from germline, CDR1 is MNHEY and CDR2 is SMNVEV (reference sequence). V lost 3 bases and J lost 9, with 12 bases in between. The CDR3 loop spans 13 amino acids.